Below are 7 T cell receptor beta chains sequenced from a single sample in a study of blood T cell repertoires in COVID-19. Produced via immunoSEQ multiplex PCR; TCRdb's table is partial and in-frame only. The table has approximately 120,000 clones, 80% to 85% seen once. The sequenced sample consisted of peripheral blood. The receptors come from a woman aged 45-65 years with acute or convalescent COVID-19.

This sequence joins TRBV2 and TRBJ1-6, with no clear D. Germline CDR1 reads SNHLY; CDR2 reads FYNNEI. V lost 8 bases to trimming and J lost 10 bases, with 12 bases between them. This CDR3 has 12 residues. The CDR3: CASSSGESPLHF. The CDR3 DNA reads TGTGCCAGCTCCTCCGGAGAATCACCCCTCCACTTT.

The chain carries TRBV4-1 and TRBJ2-7; 8 bases line up with TRBD2. The CDR3 runs to 15 residues. Trimming removed 4 bases from V and 2 bases from J; junction bases left unmatched: 7. Germline CDR1 is MGHRA and CDR2 is YSYEKL. CDR3 amino acids: CASSRGLEGTYEQYF. CDR3 coding DNA: TGCGCCAGCAGCCGGGGACTAGAAGGAACCTACGAGCAGTACTTC.

The chain's CDR3 is CAISTGESSYEQYF. The CDR3 region has the DNA TGTGCCATCAGTACCGGGGAATCCTCCTACGAGCAGTACTTC. The genes are TRBV10-3 and TRBJ2-7; weak D call: TRBD2 (5 bases). V was shortened by 5 bases and J by 0 bases, with 11 bases between the two germline ends. The CDR3 runs to 14 residues. Germline V gives CDR1 ENHRY, CDR2 SYGVKD.

V gene TRBV5-1 combines with J gene TRBJ2-1, with 8 bases identical to TRBD1. After removal of 4 bases from V and 4 bases from J, the junction contained 4 bases not matched to a gene. This CDR3 is built from 14 residues. The germline gives CDR1 SGHRS, CDR2 YFSETQ. This CDR3 is CASSLDRAYNEQFF. CDR3 coding DNA: TGCGCCAGCAGCCTGGACAGGGCTTACAATGAGCAGTTCTTC.

V is TRBV3-1 (or the pseudogene TRBV3-2) and J is TRBJ2-5; 10 bases fit TRBD2. Germline loops: CDR1 LGHDT, CDR2 YNNKEL (reference sequence). V lost 2 bases, J lost 4 bases, and 4 bases stayed unmatched. CDR3 length equals 15 residues. The CDR3 loop is CASSQLAGGLETQYF. In DNA, the CDR3 is TGTGCCAGCAGCCAATTAGCGGGGGGTTTAGAGACCCAGTACTTC.

This CDR3 reads CASTPQGSTDTQYF. In nucleotides, the CDR3 is TGTGCCAGCACCCCCCAGGGGAGCACAGATACGCAGTATTTT. The gene calls are TRBV6-5 and TRBJ2-3, with a tentative D call TRBD1 (6 bases). In germline, CDR1 is MNHEY, CDR2 SVGAGI. This CDR3 contains 14 residues. V was pared by 7 bases and J by 0 bases, with 11 bases between.

V usage is TRBV29-1 and J usage is TRBJ2-6, with TRBD1 as a possible D gene (6 bases). CDR3 size: 14 residues. Per germline, CDR1 SQVTM and CDR2 ANQGSEA. The ends were cut back, 3 bases at V and 2 bases at J, with 8 bases in the middle. As DNA, the CDR3 is TGCAGCGTTGATGGGGGCGCTGGGGCCAACGTCCTGACTTTC. Protein sequence: CSVDGGAGANVLTF.